This entry concerns a single T cell receptor beta chain. Its specificity is not known. Cultured CD4+ T-cell DNA underwent Oncomine TCR Beta short-read sequencing. From the PCR reads, TCRdb called clonotypes with MiXCR, one entry per CDR3 protein. Of over 15,000 distinct CDR3 sequences listed, around three fifths are singletons. This sample is drawn from a study of vaccination and CD4 T cells after COVID-19. CDR1 and CDR2 from the germline V gene are MNHEY and SVGEGT. The CDR3 contains 15 residues. V shed 2 bases, J shed 5 bases, and the junction held 4 bases outside the gene matches. Indicated treatment: approximately 9-day PBMC culture with coronavirus spike peptide pools or control peptides (ViraFEST assay).

The chain carries TRBV6-2 or TRBV6-3 and TRBJ2-7, with TRBD2 identical over 12 bases. Sequencing was done on a sample of CD4+ T cells from blood, cultured in vitro. The receptor was isolated from a human donor who had recovered from COVID-19. This chain's CDR3 is CASSYGLAGLHEQYF. CDR3 DNA sequence: TGTGCCAGCAGTTACGGACTAGCGGGACTTCACGAGCAGTACTTC.